What follows describes a single T cell receptor (beta chain). This clonotype came up many times. Its antigen has not been determined. Per-base qualities were not stored, and no clone one base away is much larger. The sample belongs to a study of CD8 T cells in ankylosing spondylitis (dated by TCRdb to between 2016 and 2019). Regarding the research as a whole: T cell receptor beta repertoires were profiled in healthy donors and ankylosing spondylitis patients so that disease-linked TCR variants could be found. Peripheral blood was sampled, and synovial fluid was also collected from ankylosing spondylitis patients. The whole study cohort included 95 to 130 healthy donors and some 27 ankylosing spondylitis patients.

The instrument given in TCRdb is Illumina HiSeq 2500. TCR beta libraries were prepared by quantitative 5'-RACE with molecular barcodes. The source study handled its data this way. Disease-linked TCR variants were identified with a new computational method built on a probabilistic model of VDJ rearrangement. Using fastp trimming at Q25 and MiXCR clonotype assembly, TCRdb reanalyzed the public sequencing data and kept in-frame beta chains. When rows share a CDR3 protein, they turn into one entry using the most common DNA and genes. TCRdb's processing, not the authors' own work, is the source of the V and J calls. The sample contains under 300,000 distinct CDR3 sequences, about 11% of them found a single time. About 6.8% of the sample is held by the ten biggest clonotypes. Via the germline V gene, CDR1 is SGHRS and CDR2 YFSETQ. V and J are truncated by 4 bases and 7 bases respectively, leaving an intervening sequence of 12 bases. Measured from the cysteine to the phenylalanine, the CDR3 is 13 residues long. Only the CDR3 region is kept as DNA, spanning 39 bases read in frame from base 1.

Results the study describes overall, beyond this receptor: Blood from ankylosing spondylitis patients appeared to be characterized by a TCR beta motif made up of several highly homologous amino acid variants. According to the report, matched synovial fluid samples from ankylosing spondylitis patients were significantly enriched for the disease-linked clones. The disease-linked clones had a CD8+ phenotype and were found at relatively low frequencies in peripheral blood. Some of the motif variants had been reported before in the synovial fluid and blood of reactive arthritis patients, a finding that suggests common disease-initiation mechanisms.

The TCR originated in a male donor with ankylosing spondylitis or in good health (not recorded which). The sequencing input was blood, either unsorted or a sorted T cell fraction (not recorded which). The chain links TRBV5-1 with TRBJ2-1, and possibly TRBD1, on 6 matching bases. At the DNA level, the sequence is TGCGCCAGCAGCGGAACAGGGAATAATGAGCAGTTCTTC. The resulting protein is CASSGTGNNEQFF.